This T cell receptor beta chain was identified during a study of graft-versus-host responses after intestinal transplantation (dated by TCRdb to the early 2020s). With respect to the entire study: Multivisceral, liver-intestinal, or isolated intestinal transplants were received by the recipients. All recipients received anti-thymocyte globulin induction followed by maintenance tacrolimus and steroids for around 3 years. Graft-versus-host and host-versus-graft alloreactive T cell clones were tracked in the graft, circulation and bone marrow after intestinal transplantation using bulk TCR-beta CDR3 sequencing. To identify alloreactive clones, pre-transplant mixed lymphocyte reaction products were sequenced and compared with unstimulated pre-transplant donor and recipient T cells. Of the roughly 25 intestinal transplant recipients enrolled in the cohort, one of whom was a retransplant, a few patients without pretransplant specimens were excluded. Donor T cell macrochimerism was defined as a peak of at least 4% donor T cells among recipient peripheral blood mononuclear cells. Samples from a few later patients were sequenced in-house on an Illumina MiSeq with MiXCR processing rather than by the commercial service.

This clone was counted between two and nine times. Its antigen is still unknown. Per-nucleotide qualities are absent, and no much larger clonotype sits a single base away. The library was produced with the immunoSEQ multiplex PCR assay. For most patients, genomic DNA was subjected to high-throughput TCR-beta CDR3 sequencing by Adaptive Biotechnologies. The source study handled its data this way. Adaptive's ImmunoSEQ software supplied the TCR sequencing data for approximately 18 patients, while MiXCR and VDJtools were used to process a few other patients. CDR3 nucleotide sequences shared between donor and recipient were removed because the origin of such sequences could not be assigned. To count as alloreactive, a clone needed at least 2-fold expansion over unstimulated cells and a minimum CFSE-low frequency of 0.002% (template counts) or 0.001% (read counts). Mappable clones were those detected in sequenced pre-transplant spleen, lymph node, or MLR CFSE-low populations of the donor or recipient. Cumulative frequency of alloreactive clones was calculated as a percentage of all sequences weighted by copy number. In TCRdb, the immuneACCESS table is reduced to in-frame sequences with V and J assigned. These tables do not hold every clone; where another copy was compared, an unresolved V gene accounts for under half, and the others remain unexplained. V and J calls and clone size come straight from that table; D and trimming were deduced from the DNA. The sample table records around 4,900 clones; about four fifths of these occur just once. Clones ranked in the top ten supply 8% of the sample.

CDR3 length: 14 amino acids, cysteine to phenylalanine. Here the CDR3 DNA is all that survives: 42 bases in frame from base 1. Trimming accounts for 8 bases at V and 2 bases at J, while the number of junction bases matched to no gene is 5. In the germline V gene, CDR1 corresponds to SNHLY and CDR2 to FYNNEI. Study-wide conclusions, independent of this receptor: Peak levels of circulating GvH clones were associated with declines in HvG clones early after transplant. GvH clones were detected in recipient bone marrow, and some appeared earlier in ileal mucosa or blood, consistent with an intestinal mucosal origin. High GvH to HvG T cell clonal ratios were observed in the allografts of patients with donor T cell macrochimerism. The relatively low number and heterogeneity of intestinal transplant patients limited the conclusions.

Dithiothreitol, EDTA incubations and collagenase D digestion were used to isolate intraepithelial and lamina propria lymphocytes from graft specimens. Bulk TCR-beta sequencing was performed on serial intestinal graft biopsy specimens collected as late as 600 days after transplant. The chain was built from TRBV2 and TRBJ2-3, and 9 junctional nucleotides match TRBD2. The receptor's source is a human patient who received an intestinal transplant, so some T cells may come from the graft donor. The sample in question was ileum tissue, obtained around four months after intestinal transplantation. The DNA reads TGTGCCAGCGGCCTAGCGGGGATCACAGATACGCAGTATTTT. Translated, this gives CASGLAGITDTQYF.